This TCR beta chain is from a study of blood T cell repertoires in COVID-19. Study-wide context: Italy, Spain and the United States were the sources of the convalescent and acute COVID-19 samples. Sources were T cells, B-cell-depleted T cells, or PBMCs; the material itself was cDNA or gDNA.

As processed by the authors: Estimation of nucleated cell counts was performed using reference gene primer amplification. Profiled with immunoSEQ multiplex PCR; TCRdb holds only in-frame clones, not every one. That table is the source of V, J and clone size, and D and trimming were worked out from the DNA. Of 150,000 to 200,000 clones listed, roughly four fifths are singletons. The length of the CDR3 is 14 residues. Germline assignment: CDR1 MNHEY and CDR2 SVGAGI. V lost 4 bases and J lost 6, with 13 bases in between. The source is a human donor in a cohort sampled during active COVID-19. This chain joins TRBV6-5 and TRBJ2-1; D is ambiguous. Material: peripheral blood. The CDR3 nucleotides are TGTGCCAGCAGTTTAAGCCCAGACTCCAATGAGCAGTTCTTC. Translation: CASSLSPDSNEQFF.